The clone carrying this TCR beta chain was counted only a few times. Its antigen remains unidentified. This specimen comes from a study of T-cell memory formation after mild COVID-19. TCR alpha and TCR beta cDNA libraries with sample barcodes and UMIs came from 5'RACE using constant-segment primers. TCRdb re-called the 5' RACE reads with MiXCR, one entry per CDR3 protein. The sample has around 130,000 distinct CDR3 sequences; approximately 15% are singletons. Findings of the study overall: Clones shrinking between day 15 and 85 showed a balanced CD4/CD8 split, and those that grew later tilted toward CD4+.

Trimming at V came to 4 bases and at J to 3 bases, leaving 3 bases not matched to a gene. The CDR3 consists of 13 residues. Germline CDR1 and CDR2: DFQATT and SNEGSKA (reference sequence). The chain carries TRBV20-1 and TRBJ1-5, with TRBD1 identical over 7 bases. The receptor was isolated from a man aged 18 to 35 who had mild COVID-19 (a few samples of this study predate the infection). Cell type and time point are not known. Source material: PBMCs or a T cell subset sorted from them (not recorded which). CDR3 bases: TGCAGTGCTACAGGGGGTAACAATCAGCCCCAGCATTTT. Its protein product is CSATGGNNQPQHF.